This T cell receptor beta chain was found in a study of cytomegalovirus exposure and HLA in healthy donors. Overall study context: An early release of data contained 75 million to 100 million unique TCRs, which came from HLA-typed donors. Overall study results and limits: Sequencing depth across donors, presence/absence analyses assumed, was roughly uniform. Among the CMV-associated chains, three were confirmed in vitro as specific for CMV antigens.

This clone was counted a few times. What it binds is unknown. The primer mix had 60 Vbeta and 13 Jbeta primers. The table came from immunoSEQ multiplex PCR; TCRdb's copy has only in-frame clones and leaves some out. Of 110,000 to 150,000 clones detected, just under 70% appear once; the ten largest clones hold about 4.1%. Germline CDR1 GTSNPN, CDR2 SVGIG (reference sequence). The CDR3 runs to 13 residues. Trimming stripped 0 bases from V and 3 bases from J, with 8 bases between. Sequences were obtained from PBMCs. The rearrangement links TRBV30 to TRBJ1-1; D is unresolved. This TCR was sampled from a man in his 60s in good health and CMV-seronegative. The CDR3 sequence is CAWSVISYTEAFF. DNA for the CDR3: TGTGCCTGGAGTGTAATCAGTTACACTGAAGCTTTCTTT.